This T cell receptor beta chain was captured by sequencing in a study of T cell repertoires in cytomegalovirus infection. TCRdb re-called the reads through MiXCR, storing one row per CDR3 protein. Of 290,000 or so distinct CDR3 sequences listed, roughly 23% were seen once; the top ten hold approximately 15%. The CDR3 has 14 residues. V was pared by 8 bases and J by 9 bases, with 17 bases between. Germline CDR1 reads SGHAT; CDR2 reads FQNNGV. The specimen sequenced was PBMCs. This clonotype was sampled from a human donor in good health (CMV status not recorded). Some clones in this sample may be carry-over from other donors' samples. This sequence joins TRBV11-2 and TRBJ1-6, with a weak D call TRBD1 (6 bases). CDR3 bases: TGTGCCAGCGCCTTACGGACAGAAGGTTCACCCCTCCACTTT. Its translation: CASALRTEGSPLHF.